This T cell receptor beta chain was sequenced in a study of cytomegalovirus exposure and HLA in healthy donors. Here immunoSEQ multiplex PCR was the method, and the copy in TCRdb shows in-frame clones only, minus some. The sample lists 70,000 or so clones, roughly 94% occurring once. This clone has just one count. Its antigen is not identified. The study, taken as a whole, reports: Cytomegalovirus status, reportedly, was diagnosed with high specificity and sensitivity by the classifier.

The CDR3 is 15 residues long. Germline values: CDR1 LNHDA, CDR2 SQIVND (reference sequence). Trimming removed 1 base at V and 3 bases at J, with 10 bases between. This TCR was sampled from a woman under 30 in good health and CMV-seropositive. The chain is built from TRBV19 and TRBJ1-5; D is possibly TRBD1 (6 bases). Sequencing used PBMCs. CDR3 coding DNA: TGTGCCAGTAGTATAGCTCGGACAGACAATCAGCCCCAGCATTTT. Amino acid sequence: CASSIARTDNQPQHF.